The following is a T cell receptor (beta chain) sequence with its context. Its specificity is not known. This specimen belongs to a study of cytomegalovirus exposure and HLA in healthy donors. PCR employed 60 Vbeta and 13 Jbeta primers. Only in-frame clones appear in the TCRdb table, and some are missing; sequencing was by immunoSEQ multiplex PCR. The sample lists 100,000 or so clones, around four fifths occurring once. Study conclusions and caveats: From TCR beta sequences, most subjects' HLA-A and HLA-B alleles were reportedly predicted accurately. Clonal expansion was found to be greater in HLA-associated TCR beta chains than in equally common others in a later analysis. The records held CMV serostatus as the only immune exposure information.

Sequenced material: PBMCs. The origin of this receptor is a young man in good health and CMV-seropositive.

Here the CDR3 DNA reads TGCGCCAGCAGCTTGGTGCCGGCGGGTGGTAATGAAAAACTGTTTTTT. Protein sequence: CASSLVPAGGNEKLFF. This chain connects TRBV5-1 to TRBJ1-4; D is uncertain. This CDR3 comprises 16 residues. V was shortened by 0 bases and J by 4 bases, with 13 bases between the two germline ends. The germline gives CDR1 SGHRS, CDR2 YFSETQ.